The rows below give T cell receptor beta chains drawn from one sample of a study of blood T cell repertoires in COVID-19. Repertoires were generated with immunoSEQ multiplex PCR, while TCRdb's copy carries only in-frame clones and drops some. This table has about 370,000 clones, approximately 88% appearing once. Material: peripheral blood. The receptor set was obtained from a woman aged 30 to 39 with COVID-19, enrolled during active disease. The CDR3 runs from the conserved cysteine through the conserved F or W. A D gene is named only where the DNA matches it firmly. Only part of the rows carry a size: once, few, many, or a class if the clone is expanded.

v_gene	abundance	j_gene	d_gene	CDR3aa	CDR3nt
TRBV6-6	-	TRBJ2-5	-	CASTTAVQETQYF	TGTGCCAGCACCACCGCGGTCCAAGAGACCCAGTACTTC
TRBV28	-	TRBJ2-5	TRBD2	CASRQPSGGAQYF	TGTGCCAGCAGACAGCCTAGCGGGGGGGCCCAGTACTTC
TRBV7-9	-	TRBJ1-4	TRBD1	CASSLDPGQGPEKLFF	TGTGCCAGCAGCTTGGACCCGGGACAGGGGCCTGAAAAACTGTTTTTT
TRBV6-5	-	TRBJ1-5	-	CASQLGAAAPNTQHF	TGTGCCAGCCAACTTGGGGCGGCGGCCCCCAATACCCAGCATTTT
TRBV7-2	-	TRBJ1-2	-	CASSKQGSDYGYTF	TGTGCCAGCAGCAAACAGGGTTCCGACTATGGCTACACCTTC
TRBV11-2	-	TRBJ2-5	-	CASSLAQQGSGETQYF	TGTGCCAGCAGCTTAGCTCAACAGGGCTCGGGTGAGACCCAGTACTTC
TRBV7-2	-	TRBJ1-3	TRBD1	CASSAGGSGNTIYF	TGTGCCAGCAGCGCAGGGGGCTCCGGAAACACCATATATTTT
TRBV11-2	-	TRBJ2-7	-	CASSLGSGWEQYF	TGTGCCAGCAGCTTAGGTTCAGGGTGGGAGCAGTACTTC
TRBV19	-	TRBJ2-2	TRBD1	CASSEGQGYTGELFF	TGTGCCAGTAGTGAGGGACAGGGCTACACCGGGGAGCTGTTTTTT
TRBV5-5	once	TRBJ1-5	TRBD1	CASSPDRVRQPQHF	TGTGCCAGCAGCCCCGACAGGGTACGCCAGCCCCAGCATTTT
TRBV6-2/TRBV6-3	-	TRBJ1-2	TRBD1	CASSPAGGTYGYTF	TGTGCCAGCAGCCCCGCAGGGGGGACATATGGCTACACCTTC
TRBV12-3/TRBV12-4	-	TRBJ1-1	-	CASSFGRAEAFF	TGTGCCAGCAGTTTCGGCAGGGCTGAAGCTTTCTTT
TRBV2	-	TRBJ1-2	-	CASSEEGLALYGYTF	TGTGCCAGCAGTGAAGAGGGGCTCGCTCTCTATGGCTACACCTTC
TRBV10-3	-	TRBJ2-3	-	CAIRGGASTDTQYF	TGTGCCATCAGGGGGGGGGCTAGCACAGATACGCAGTATTTT
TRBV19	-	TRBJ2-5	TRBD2	CASSISFLGETSGRRETQYF	TGTGCCAGTAGTATATCCTTTTTGGGGGAGACTAGCGGGAGACGAGAGACCCAGTACTTC
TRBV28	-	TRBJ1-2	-	CASTMPGPRARGYTF	TGTGCCAGCACCATGCCGGGCCCCAGGGCTAGGGGCTACACCTTC
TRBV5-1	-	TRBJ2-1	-	CASTYRGTSSDEQFF	TGCGCCAGCACTTATCGGGGTACTAGTTCGGATGAGCAGTTCTTC
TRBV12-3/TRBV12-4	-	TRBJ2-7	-	CASGLFSSYEQYF	TGTGCCAGCGGCCTTTTTTCGTCCTACGAGCAGTACTTC
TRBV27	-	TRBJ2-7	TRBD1	CASSQGAHEQYF	TGTGCCAGCAGTCAGGGGGCACACGAGCAGTACTTC
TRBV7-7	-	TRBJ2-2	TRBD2	CASRAGRGNTGELFF	TGTGCTAGCAGAGCAGGGAGGGGGAACACCGGGGAGCTGTTTTTT
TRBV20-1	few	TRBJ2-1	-	CSANREEQFF	TGCAGTGCCAACAGGGAGGAGCAGTTCTTC
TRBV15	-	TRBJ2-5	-	CATSRDLREAQYF	TGTGCCACCAGCAGAGATCTTAGGGAGGCCCAGTACTTC
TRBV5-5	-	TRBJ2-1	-	CASSLGAQGGISYNEQFF	TGTGCCAGCAGCTTGGGCGCCCAGGGGGGAATCTCCTACAATGAGCAGTTCTTC
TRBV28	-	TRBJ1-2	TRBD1	CASSWGQYGYTF	TGTGCCAGCAGTTGGGGACAGTATGGCTACACCTTC
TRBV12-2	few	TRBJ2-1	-	CASRLEAAGGLDEQFF	TGTGCAAGTCGCTTAGAAGCAGCGGGAGGGCTGGATGAGCAGTTCTTC
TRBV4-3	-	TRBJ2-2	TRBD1	CASSFGTGVDTGELFF	TGCGCCAGCAGCTTTGGGACAGGGGTAGATACCGGGGAGCTGTTTTTT
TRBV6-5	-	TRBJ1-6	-	CASSSGDSPLHF	TGTGCCAGCAGTTCCGGGGATTCACCCCTCCACTTT
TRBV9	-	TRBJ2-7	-	CASSPSPSGSYEQYF	TGTGCCAGCAGCCCGAGCCCGTCGGGGTCCTACGAGCAGTACTTC
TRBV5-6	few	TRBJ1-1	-	CASSLGGDTEAFF	TGTGCCAGCAGCCTCGGGGGGGACACTGAAGCTTTCTTT
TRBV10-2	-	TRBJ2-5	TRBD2	CASSERGTSGETQYF	TGCGCCAGCAGTGAGAGGGGGACTAGCGGTGAGACCCAGTACTTC
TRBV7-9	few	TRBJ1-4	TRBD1	CASSLGQPTNEKLFF	TGTGCCAGCAGCTTGGGACAGCCAACTAATGAAAAACTGTTTTTT